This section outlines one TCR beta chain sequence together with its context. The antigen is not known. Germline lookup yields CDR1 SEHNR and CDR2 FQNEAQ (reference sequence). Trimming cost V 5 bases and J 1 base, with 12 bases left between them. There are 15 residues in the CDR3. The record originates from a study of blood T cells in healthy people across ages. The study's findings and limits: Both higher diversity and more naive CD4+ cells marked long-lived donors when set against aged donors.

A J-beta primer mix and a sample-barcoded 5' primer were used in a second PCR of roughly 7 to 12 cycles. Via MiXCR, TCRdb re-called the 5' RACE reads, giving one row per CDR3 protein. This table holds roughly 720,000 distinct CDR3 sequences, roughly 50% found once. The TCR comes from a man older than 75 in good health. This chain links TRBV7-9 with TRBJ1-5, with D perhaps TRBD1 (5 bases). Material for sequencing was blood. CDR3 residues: CASSPKAGSNQPQHF. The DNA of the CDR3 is TGTGCCAGCAGCCCAAAGGCAGGGAGCAATCAGCCCCAGCATTTT.